This T cell receptor beta chain originates from a study of shared clonotypes between healthy human individuals. General study points: The researchers took only blood, and tissue repertoires probably look different.

Only in-frame clones appear in the TCRdb table, and some are missing; sequencing was by immunoSEQ multiplex PCR. The sample consists of under 600,000 clones, roughly 72% of them appearing once. The CDR3 runs to 14 residues. V was trimmed by 9 bases and J by 3 bases, leaving 15 bases between them. The germline V gene has CDR1 LNHDA and CDR2 SQIVND (reference sequence). This clone came up a few times. As yet, its antigen is unknown. The receptor comes from a woman in her thirties or forties in good health. Some clones in this sample may be carry-over from other donors' samples. Sequencing input: PBMCs. The V call is TRBV19, the J call TRBJ1-5; D is unclear. CDR3 DNA sequence: TGTGCCAGGAACCTTGGGGAGGTCAATCAGCCCCAGCATTTT. It encodes CARNLGEVNQPQHF. Full variable domain (rest looked up from reference TRBV19 and TRBJ1-5): DGGITQSPKYLFRKEGQNVTLSCEQNLNHDAMYWYRQDPGQGLRLIYYSQIVNDFQKGDIAEGYSVSREKKESFPLTVTSAQKNPTAFYLCARNLGEVNQPQHFGDGTRLSIL.